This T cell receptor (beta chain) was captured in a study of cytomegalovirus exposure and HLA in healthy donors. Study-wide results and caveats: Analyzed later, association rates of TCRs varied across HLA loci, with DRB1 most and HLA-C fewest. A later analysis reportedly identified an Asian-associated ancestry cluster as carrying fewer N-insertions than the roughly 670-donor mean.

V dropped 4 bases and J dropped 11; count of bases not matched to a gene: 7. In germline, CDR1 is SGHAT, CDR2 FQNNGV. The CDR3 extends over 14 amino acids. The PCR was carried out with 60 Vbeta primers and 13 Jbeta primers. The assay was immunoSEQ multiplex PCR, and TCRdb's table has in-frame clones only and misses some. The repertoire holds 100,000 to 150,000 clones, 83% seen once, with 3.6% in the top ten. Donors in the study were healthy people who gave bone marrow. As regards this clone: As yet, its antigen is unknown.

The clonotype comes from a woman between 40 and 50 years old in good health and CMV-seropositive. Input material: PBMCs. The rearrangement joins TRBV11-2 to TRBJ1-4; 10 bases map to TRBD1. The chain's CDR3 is CASSSRTGGEKLFF. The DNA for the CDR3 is TGTGCCAGCAGCTCCCGGACAGGGGGAGAGAAACTGTTTTTT.